This record looks at one TCR beta chain sequence and its context. No antigen is known for it. This CDR3 is built from 13 residues. The sample belongs to a study of cytomegalovirus exposure and HLA in healthy donors. Findings and caveats of the study: As a later analysis revealed, most CMV-associated TCR beta chains appeared HLA-restricted. Most TCR beta V segments were productive about 90% or about 30% of the time in an earlier analysis.

Primers: 60 Vbeta forward and 13 Jbeta reverse. Method: immunoSEQ multiplex PCR; TCRdb's copy keeps in-frame clones and lacks some. The repertoire holds 100,000 to 150,000 clones, more than 70% seen once, with less than 4.5% in the top ten. This TCR was recovered from a man aged 30 to 39 in good health and CMV-seronegative. The sample taken for sequencing was PBMCs. The rearrangement links TRBV21-1 to TRBJ1-1; the tabulated D call, TRBD1, remains unverified against the DNA. TRBV21-1 has pseudogene status. Written as DNA, the CDR3 is TGTGCCAGCAGCGGGACAGGGAAAATTGTGGCTTTCTTT. This translates into CASSGTGKIVAFF.